This section outlines one T cell receptor beta chain sequence together with its context. The data are from a study of memory CD4+ T cells and cytomegalovirus serostatus. The sort gate was single viable CD3+CD4+CD8-CD45RO+ cells for memory CD4+ T cells. The germline gives CDR1 SGHTA, CDR2 FQGNSA. This CDR3 comprises 15 residues. The junction had 6 bases not matched to a gene; V was cut back by 5 bases and J by 2 bases. The assay was immunoSEQ multiplex PCR, and TCRdb's table has in-frame clones only and misses some. The sample records about 52,000 clones, approximately 82% being singletons. V and J are TRBV7-2 and TRBJ2-7; 10 bases are shared with TRBD2. This sequence originates from an adult in good health and CMV-seropositive. The source material was memory CD4+ T cells from blood. The CDR3 DNA follows: TGTGCCAGCAGCCCGCAACTAGCGGGACCCTACGAGCAGTACTTC. Its translation: CASSPQLAGPYEQYF.